The clone carrying this TCR beta chain is a singleton in its sample. The CDR3 runs to 12 residues. Per the germline V gene, CDR1 is SGHRS and CDR2 is YFSETQ. Deep-level assay runs were performed. Each cell subset's genomic DNA was divided evenly among several immunoSEQ plates. The table came from immunoSEQ multiplex PCR; TCRdb's copy has only in-frame clones and leaves some out. Here the sample spans 2,500,000 or so clones, approximately 92% being singletons. The sample comes from a study of shared clonotypes between healthy human individuals. Sequences were obtained from naive CD4+ T cells sorted from blood. The subset here: CD45RA+ positively selected. The source of this sequence is a man between 18 and 29 years old in good health. The chain joins TRBV5-1 to TRBJ2-5, with unresolved D. The last part of the DNA fits TRBJ2-7 better; the J call may be wrong. This CDR3 reads CASSFNSYEQYF. In nucleotides, the CDR3 is TGCGCCAGCAGCTTCAATTCCTACGAGCAGTACTTC.